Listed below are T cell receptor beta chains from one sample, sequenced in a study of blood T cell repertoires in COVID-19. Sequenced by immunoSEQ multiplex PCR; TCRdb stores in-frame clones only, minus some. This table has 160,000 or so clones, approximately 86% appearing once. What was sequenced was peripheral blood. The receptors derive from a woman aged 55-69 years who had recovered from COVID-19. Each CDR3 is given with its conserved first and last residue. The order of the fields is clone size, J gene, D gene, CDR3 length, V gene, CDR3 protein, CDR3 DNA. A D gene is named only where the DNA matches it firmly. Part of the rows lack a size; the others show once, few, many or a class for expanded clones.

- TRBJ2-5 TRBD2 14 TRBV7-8 CASSTTSGAETQYF TGTGCCAGCAGCACAACTAGCGGGGCAGAGACCCAGTACTTC
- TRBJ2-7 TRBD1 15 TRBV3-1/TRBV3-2 CASSQARDRAREQYF TGTGCCAGCAGCCAGGCCCGGGACAGGGCGCGCGAGCAGTACTTC
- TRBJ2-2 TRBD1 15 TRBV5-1 CASSLGQGATGELFF TGCGCCAGCAGCTTGGGCCAGGGGGCCACCGGGGAGCTGTTTTTT
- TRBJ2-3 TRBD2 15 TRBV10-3 CAISGSGISTDTQYF TGTGCCATCAGTGGTAGCGGGATTAGCACAGATACGCAGTATTTT
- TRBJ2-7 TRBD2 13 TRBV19 CASRPGGGGEQYF TGTGCCAGTAGACCTGGCGGGGGGGGCGAGCAGTACTTC
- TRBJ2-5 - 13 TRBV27 CASSFGSGGTQYF TGTGCCAGCAGTTTTGGTAGCGGCGGGACCCAGTACTTC
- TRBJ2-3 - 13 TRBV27 CASSSPSTDTQYF TGTGCCAGCAGTTCCCCTTCCACAGATACGCAGTATTTT
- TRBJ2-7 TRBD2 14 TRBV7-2 CASSARGGLGEQYF TGTGCCAGCAGCGCCCGGGGGGGCCTTGGCGAGCAGTACTTC
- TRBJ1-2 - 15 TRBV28 CASSLIVAGNYGYTF TGTGCCAGCAGTTTAATCGTTGCGGGTAACTATGGCTACACCTTC
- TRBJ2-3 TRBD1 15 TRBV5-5 CASSLGTGGRDTQYF TGTGCCAGCAGCTTAGGGACAGGGGGGCGAGATACGCAGTATTTT
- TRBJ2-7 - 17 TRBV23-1 CASSRPLSSTLPYEQYF TGCGCCAGCAGTCGTCCATTGTCCTCAACTTTACCCTACGAGCAGTACTTC
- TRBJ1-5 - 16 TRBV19 CASRVDGDGGVQPQHF TGTGCCAGTAGGGTCGACGGAGATGGTGGTGTTCAGCCCCAGCATTTT
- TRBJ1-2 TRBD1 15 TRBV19 CASSRWTGGNYGYTF TGTGCCAGTAGCCGATGGACAGGGGGAAACTATGGCTACACCTTC
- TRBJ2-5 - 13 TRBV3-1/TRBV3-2 CASSVRGQETQYF TGTGCCAGCAGCGTCCGCGGGCAAGAGACCCAGTACTTC
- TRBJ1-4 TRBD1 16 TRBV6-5 CASSYRTGQGRQKLFF TGTGCCAGCAGTTACCGGACGGGACAGGGAAGGCAAAAACTGTTTTTT
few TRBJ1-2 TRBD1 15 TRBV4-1 CASSQVFEGAVGYTF TGCGCCAGCAGCCAAGTTTTCGAGGGGGCTGTTGGCTACACCTTC
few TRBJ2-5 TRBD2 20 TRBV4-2 CASSEALSSGGAIRQETQYF TGTGCCAGCAGCGAAGCCCTCTCTAGCGGGGGGGCCATACGACAAGAGACCCAGTACTTC
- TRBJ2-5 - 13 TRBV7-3 CASSDGGKETQYF TGTGCCAGCAGTGACGGGGGAAAAGAGACCCAGTACTTC
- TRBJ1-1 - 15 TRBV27 CASSFTDRPNTEAFF TGTGCCAGCAGTTTCACAGACAGACCGAACACTGAAGCTTTCTTT
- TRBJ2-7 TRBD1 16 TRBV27 CASSLYSRGRKDEQYF TGTGCCAGCAGTTTATATAGCAGGGGGCGCAAAGACGAGCAGTACTTC
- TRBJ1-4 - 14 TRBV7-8 CASSLWGNNEKLFF TGTGCCAGCAGCTTATGGGGCAATAATGAAAAACTGTTTTTT
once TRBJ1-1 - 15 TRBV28 CASTTGGQPVSEAFF TGTGCCAGCACCACCGGGGGGCAGCCCGTCTCTGAAGCTTTCTTT
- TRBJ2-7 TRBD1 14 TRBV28 CASSLFRGSYEQYF TGTGCCAGCAGTTTATTCAGGGGGAGCTATGAGCAGTACTTC
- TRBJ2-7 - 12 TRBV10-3 CAISANSYEQYF TGTGCCATCAGCGCGAATTCCTACGAGCAGTACTTC
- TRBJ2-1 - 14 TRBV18 CASSPPGGDNEQFF TGTGCCAGCTCACCACCGGGAGGAGACAATGAGCAGTTCTTC
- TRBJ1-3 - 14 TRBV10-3 CAISLESSGNTIYF TGTGCCATCAGTCTGGAGAGCTCTGGAAACACCATATATTTT
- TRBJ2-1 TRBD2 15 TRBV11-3 CASSSLAGAFNEQFF TGTGCCAGCAGCTCCCTAGCGGGGGCTTTTAATGAGCAGTTCTTC
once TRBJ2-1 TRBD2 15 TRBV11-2 CASSFSGGPTHEQFF TGTGCCAGCAGCTTCAGCGGGGGACCCACCCATGAGCAGTTCTTC
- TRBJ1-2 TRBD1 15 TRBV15 CATSSRQGRSYGYTF TGTGCCACCAGCAGTCGACAGGGAAGAAGCTATGGCTACACCTTC
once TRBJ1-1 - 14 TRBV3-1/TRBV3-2 CASSHDRLRTEAFF TGTGCCAGCAGCCACGACAGGCTCCGCACTGAAGCTTTCTTT
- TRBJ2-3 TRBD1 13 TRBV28 CAGGQGSTDTQYF TGTGCAGGGGGACAGGGGAGCACAGATACGCAGTATTTT
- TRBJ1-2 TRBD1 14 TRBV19 CASRRQGANYGYTF TGTGCCAGTAGACGACAGGGGGCAAACTATGGCTACACCTTC
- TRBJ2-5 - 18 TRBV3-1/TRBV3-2 CASSQEGLTGSYQETQYF TGTGCCAGCAGCCAAGAGGGACTGACAGGGAGCTACCAAGAGACCCAGTACTTC
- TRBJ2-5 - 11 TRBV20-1 CSATQVETQYF TGCAGTGCCACCCAGGTGGAGACCCAGTACTTC
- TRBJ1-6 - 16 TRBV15 CATRETRSSYNSPLHF TGTGCCACCAGAGAGACTCGGAGCTCCTATAATTCACCCCTCCACTTT
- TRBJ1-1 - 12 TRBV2 CASVDWNTEAFF TGTGCCAGCGTGGACTGGAACACTGAAGCTTTCTTT
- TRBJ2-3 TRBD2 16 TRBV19 CASSVSGGAGTDTQYF TGTGCCAGTAGTGTTAGCGGGGGGGCTGGAACAGATACGCAGTATTTT
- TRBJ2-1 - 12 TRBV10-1 CASSESGQEQFF TGCGCCAGCAGTGAGTCGGGCCAAGAGCAGTTCTTC
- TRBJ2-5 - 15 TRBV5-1 CASSPAGFLGETQYF TGCGCCAGCAGTCCGGCAGGCTTCTTAGGAGAGACCCAGTACTTC
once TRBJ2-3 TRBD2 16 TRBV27 CASSFWRGDTTDTQYF TGTGCCAGCAGTTTTTGGCGGGGGGATACCACAGATACGCAGTATTTT
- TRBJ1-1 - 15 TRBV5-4 CASSLERWQPTEAFF TGTGCCAGCAGCTTGGAGCGGTGGCAGCCGACTGAAGCTTTCTTT
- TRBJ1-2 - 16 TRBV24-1 CATSEEKAGRGYGYTF TGTGCCACCAGTGAGGAAAAAGCCGGGCGGGGCTATGGCTACACCTTC
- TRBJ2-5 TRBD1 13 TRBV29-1 CSVEGQGRETQYF TGCAGCGTTGAGGGACAGGGGAGGGAGACCCAGTACTTC
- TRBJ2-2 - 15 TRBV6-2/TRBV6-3 CASSYSRANTGELFF TGTGCCAGCAGTTATTCGAGAGCGAACACCGGGGAGCTGTTTTTT
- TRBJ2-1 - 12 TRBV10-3 CAISGLESEQFF TGTGCCATCAGTGGATTAGAGAGTGAGCAGTTCTTC
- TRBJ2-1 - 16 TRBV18 CASSPGWGGQGNEQFF TGTGCCAGCTCACCCGGCTGGGGGGGCCAGGGGAATGAGCAGTTCTTC
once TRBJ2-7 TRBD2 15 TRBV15 CATSRGGTSSFEQYF TGTGCCACCAGCCGGGGGGGGACTAGCAGTTTCGAGCAGTACTTC
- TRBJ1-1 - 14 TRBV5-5 CASSFQTGNTEAFF TGTGCCAGCAGCTTCCAAACAGGGAACACTGAAGCTTTCTTT
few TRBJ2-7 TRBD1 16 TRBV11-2 CASSSGQGSMSYEQYF TGTGCCAGCAGTAGCGGACAGGGGTCGATGTCCTACGAGCAGTACTTC
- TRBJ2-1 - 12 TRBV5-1 CASSIQYNEQFF TGCGCCAGCAGCATCCAGTACAATGAGCAGTTCTTC
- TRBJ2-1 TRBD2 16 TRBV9 CASSPSAGARWGEQFF TGTGCCAGCAGCCCTTCAGCGGGGGCCCGCTGGGGTGAGCAGTTCTTC
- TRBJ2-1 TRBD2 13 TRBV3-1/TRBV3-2 CASSQRLANEQFF TGTGCCAGCAGCCAACGACTAGCTAATGAGCAGTTCTTC
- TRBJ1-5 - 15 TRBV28 CASTSGGAGNQPQHF TGTGCCAGCACTTCGGGGGGCGCAGGAAATCAGCCCCAGCATTTT
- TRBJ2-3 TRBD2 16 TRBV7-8 CASSPQGLASGDTQYF TGTGCCAGCAGCCCCCAGGGACTAGCGTCCGGGGATACGCAGTATTTT
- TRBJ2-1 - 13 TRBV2 CASSEAQGDEQFF TGTGCCAGCAGTGAAGCGCAGGGCGATGAGCAGTTCTTC
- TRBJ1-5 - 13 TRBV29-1 CSASRGLYQPQHF TGCAGCGCCTCACGGGGGTTGTATCAGCCCCAGCATTTT
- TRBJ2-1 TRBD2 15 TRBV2 CASRGAGGPYNEQFF TGTGCCAGCAGAGGGGCGGGGGGGCCCTACAATGAGCAGTTCTTC